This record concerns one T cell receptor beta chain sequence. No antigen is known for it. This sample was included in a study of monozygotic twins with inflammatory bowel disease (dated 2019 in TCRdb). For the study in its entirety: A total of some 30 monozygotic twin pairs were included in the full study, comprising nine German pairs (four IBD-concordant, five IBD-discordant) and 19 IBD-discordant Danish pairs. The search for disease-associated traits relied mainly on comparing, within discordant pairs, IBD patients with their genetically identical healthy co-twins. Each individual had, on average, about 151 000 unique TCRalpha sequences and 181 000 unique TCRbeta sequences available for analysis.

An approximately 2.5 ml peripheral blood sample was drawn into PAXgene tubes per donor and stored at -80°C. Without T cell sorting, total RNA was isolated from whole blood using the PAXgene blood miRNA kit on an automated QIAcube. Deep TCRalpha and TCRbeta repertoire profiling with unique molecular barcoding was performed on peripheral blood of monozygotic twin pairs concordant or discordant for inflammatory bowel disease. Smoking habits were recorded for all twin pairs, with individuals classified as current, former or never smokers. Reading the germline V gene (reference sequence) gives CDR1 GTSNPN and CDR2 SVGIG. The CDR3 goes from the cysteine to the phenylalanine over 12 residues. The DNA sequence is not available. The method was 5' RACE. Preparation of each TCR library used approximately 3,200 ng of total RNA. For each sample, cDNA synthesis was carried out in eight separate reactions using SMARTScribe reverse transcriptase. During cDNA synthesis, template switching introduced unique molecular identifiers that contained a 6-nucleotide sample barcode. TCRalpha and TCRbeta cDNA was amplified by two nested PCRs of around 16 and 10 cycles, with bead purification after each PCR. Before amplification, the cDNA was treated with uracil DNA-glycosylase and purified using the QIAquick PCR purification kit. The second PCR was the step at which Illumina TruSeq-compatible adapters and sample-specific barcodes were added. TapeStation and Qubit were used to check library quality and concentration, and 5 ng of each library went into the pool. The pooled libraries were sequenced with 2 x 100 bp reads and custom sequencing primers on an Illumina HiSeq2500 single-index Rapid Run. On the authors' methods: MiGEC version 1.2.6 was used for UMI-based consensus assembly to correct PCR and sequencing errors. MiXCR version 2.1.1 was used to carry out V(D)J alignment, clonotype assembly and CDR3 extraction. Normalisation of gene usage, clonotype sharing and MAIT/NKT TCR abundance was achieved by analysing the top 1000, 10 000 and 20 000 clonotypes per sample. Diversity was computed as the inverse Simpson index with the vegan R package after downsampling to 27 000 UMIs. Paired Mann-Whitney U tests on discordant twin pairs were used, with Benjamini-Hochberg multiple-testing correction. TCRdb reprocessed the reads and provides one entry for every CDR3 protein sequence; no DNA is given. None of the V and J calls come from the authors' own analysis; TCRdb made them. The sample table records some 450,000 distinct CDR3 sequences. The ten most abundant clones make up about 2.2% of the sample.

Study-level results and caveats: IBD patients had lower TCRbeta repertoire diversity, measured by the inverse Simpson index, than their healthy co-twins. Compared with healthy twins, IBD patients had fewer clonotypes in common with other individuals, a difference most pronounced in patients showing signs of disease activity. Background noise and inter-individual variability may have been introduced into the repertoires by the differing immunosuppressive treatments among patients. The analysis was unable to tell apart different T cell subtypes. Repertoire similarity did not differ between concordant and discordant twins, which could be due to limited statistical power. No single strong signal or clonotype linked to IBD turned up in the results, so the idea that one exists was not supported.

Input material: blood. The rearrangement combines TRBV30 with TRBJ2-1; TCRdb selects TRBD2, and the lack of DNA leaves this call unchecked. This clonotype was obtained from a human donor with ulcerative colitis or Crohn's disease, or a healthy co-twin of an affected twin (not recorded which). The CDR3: CAGGGSYNEQFF.